This T cell receptor beta chain originates from a study of metastatic and nonmetastatic thyroid tumors. Study-level background: A comparison of repertoires was made across blood and tumor or nodule tissue from malignant and benign thyroid patients.

In the authors' workflow: Built for papillary thyroid cancer, a distant-metastasis classifier drew on CDR3 differences across clinicopathological groups. Using MiXCR, TCRdb re-called clones from the PCR reads. The V and J calls follow TCRdb's processing rather than the paper's. The table includes 30,000 to 40,000 clones, 21% detected once. This clone is labeled as medium-sized (0.01 to 0.1%). The antigen is unknown. Overall study findings and caveats: Compared with benign nodules, malignant thyroid tumors were reported to have significantly higher TCR beta diversity in both blood and tumor.

The entire patient cohort was treatment-naive prior to thyroid surgery. Germline-derived CDR1 and CDR2 are MNHNS and SASEGT. This CDR3 region has 14 residues. Trimming took 6 bases from V and 7 from J; bases not matched to a gene: 6. The TCR was taken from a male donor with papillary thyroid cancer or a benign thyroid nodule (not recorded which). Some clones in this sample may be carry-over from other donors' samples. The chain carries TRBV6-1 and TRBJ2-7, with 13 bases identical to TRBD2. The sequenced sample consisted of tumor tissue. The CDR3 reads CASSPGTSGKEQYF. CDR3 bases: TGTGCCAGCAGCCCCGGGACTAGCGGGAAGGAGCAGTACTTC.